The next 21 T cell receptor beta chains were all read from a single sample in a study of OX40 agonist ivuxolimab in advanced cancers. TCRdb's copy holds only in-frame clones and misses some; the assay was immunoSEQ multiplex PCR. The sample carries around 80,000 clones, approximately 93% recorded once. The sequencing here drew on CD4+ or CD8+ T cells sorted from blood, taken in a trial of the OX40 agonist ivuxolimab. The receptors shown here come from an adult with an advanced solid tumor such as melanoma, head and neck, liver or kidney cancer.

The genes are TRBV27 and TRBJ1-2; TRBD1 aligns across 7 bases. V was clipped by 3 bases and J by 4 bases; unmatched bases: 5. The CDR3 spans 14 residues. Germline CDR1 is MNHEY and CDR2 is SMNVEV (reference sequence). The CDR3 here is CASSFYRGGYGYTF. The CDR3, as DNA: TGTGCCAGCAGTTTCTACAGGGGTGGCTATGGCTACACCTTC.

This chain links TRBV6-6 with TRBJ2-7; tentatively, D is TRBD1 (5 bases). Trimming removed 6 bases at V and 4 bases at J, with 16 bases between. The CDR3 extends over 14 amino acids. The germline gives CDR1 MNHNY, CDR2 SVGAGI (reference sequence). CDR3 residues: CASSSDTSPYEQYF. The DNA for the CDR3 is TGTGCCAGCAGCTCGGACACATCCCCATACGAGCAGTACTTC.

This clone was detected only once. V usage is TRBV6-5 and J usage is TRBJ2-1, with D perhaps given as TRBD1 or TRBD2 (5 bases each). In germline, CDR1 is MNHEY, CDR2 SVGAGI. The germline V and J ends were trimmed by 0 bases and 9 bases, with 15 bases remaining between them. The CDR3 loop spans 15 amino acids. Written as DNA, the CDR3 is TGTGCCAGCAGTTACTCCGGGACCCCACCGGGTGAGCAGTTCTTC. This sequence encodes CASSYSGTPPGEQFF.

This clone was recorded once. CDR3 protein: CAIQVVTHNEQFF. In nucleotides, the CDR3 is TGTGCCATCCAGGTCGTCACACACAATGAGCAGTTCTTC. The genes are TRBV6-6 and TRBJ2-1; no reliable D call. This CDR3 comprises 13 residues. V was pared by 10 bases and J by 5 bases, with 15 bases between. CDR1 and CDR2 (germline): MNHNY, SVGAGI (reference sequence).

The chain uses TRBV15 and TRBJ2-5; no reliable D call. Per the germline V gene, CDR1 is LNHNV and CDR2 is YYDKDF (reference sequence). V lost 0 bases and J 2 bases, leaving 7 bases between the germline ends. The CDR3 has 14 amino acids. The CDR3 spells CATSREGAQETQYF. In nucleotides, the CDR3 is TGTGCCACCAGCAGAGAAGGCGCGCAAGAGACCCAGTACTTC.

The chain has TRBV19 and TRBJ2-6; a weak D match, TRBD2 (6 bases). The germline gives CDR1 LNHDA, CDR2 SQIVND (reference sequence). The CDR3 contains 15 residues. V shed 7 bases and J shed 2 bases, with 12 bases lying between them. Here the CDR3 reads CASKMSGAGANVLTF. The CDR3 DNA reads as TGTGCCAGTAAAATGTCGGGGGCTGGGGCCAACGTCCTGACTTTC.

The chain uses TRBV27 and TRBJ1-6; D uncertain. V was cut by 4 bases and J by 0 bases, with 1 base left in between. Germline V CDR1 and CDR2: MNHEY, SMNVEV (reference sequence). The CDR3 has 13 residues. In DNA, the CDR3 is TGTGCCAGCAGTTACTCCTATAATTCACCCCTCCACTTT. It codes for CASSYSYNSPLHF.

The chain combines TRBV7-9 with TRBJ2-3; D ambiguous. V shed 1 base and J shed 0 bases, with 11 bases lying between them. The germline gives CDR1 SEHNR, CDR2 FQNEAQ (reference sequence). The CDR3 loop spans 16 amino acids. CDR3 region: CASSLGQQTSTDTQYF. For the CDR3, the DNA is TGTGCCAGCAGCTTAGGGCAGCAGACGAGCACAGATACGCAGTATTTT.

The CDR3 protein is CASSLGIGGGQPQHF. The DNA for the CDR3 is TGTGCCAGCAGCTTGGGGATCGGGGGAGGGCAGCCCCAGCATTTT. V gene TRBV5-6 combines with J gene TRBJ1-5, with a possible D match to TRBD1 (5 bases). Germline V gene lookup returns CDR1 SGHDT and CDR2 YYEEEE. The ends were cut back, 0 bases at V and 7 bases at J, with 14 bases in the middle. This CDR3 spans 15 amino acids.

The chain recombines TRBV4-3 with TRBJ2-7, with 7 positions matching TRBD1. The V gene's germline CDR1 is LGHNA and CDR2 YSLEER. This CDR3 is 16 amino acids long. With V trimmed by 1 base and J by 2 bases, 8 bases remained unmatched. The CDR3 loop is CASSQVWSDRAYEQYF. The CDR3 DNA sequence: TGCGCCAGCAGCCAAGTGTGGAGTGACAGGGCCTACGAGCAGTACTTC.

With respect to this clone: This sample also contains other DNA sequences that code for the same CDR3. The chain links TRBV6-5 to TRBJ2-3, with 7 nucleotides matching TRBD2. The CDR3 loop spans 14 amino acids. Germline CDR1 reads MNHEY; CDR2 reads SVGAGI. V gave up 0 bases and J gave up 6 bases; unmatched junction bases: 3. The CDR3 here is CASSYSGSGDTQYF. Here the CDR3 DNA reads TGTGCCAGCAGTTACTCGGGTAGCGGGGATACGCAGTATTTT.

The chain joins TRBV5-1 to TRBJ2-5; a possible D gene is TRBD1 (7 bases). V was cut by 4 bases and J by 4 bases, with 14 bases left in between. The CDR3 totals 14 residues. Per the germline V gene, CDR1 is SGHRS and CDR2 is YFSETQ. Here the CDR3 DNA reads TGCGCCAGCAGCAGGAGGGACAGTGCAGAGACCCAGTACTTC. Amino acids: CASSRRDSAETQYF.

In DNA, the CDR3 is TGTGCCAGCCAACGGGGAGTTTTCTCCGAGCAGTACTTC. Translating it yields CASQRGVFSEQYF. The chain has TRBV27 and TRBJ2-7, with a possible D match to TRBD2 (5 bases). Per the germline V gene, CDR1 is MNHEY and CDR2 is SMNVEV (reference sequence). The CDR3 contains 13 residues. V lost 8 bases and J 6 bases, leaving 17 bases between the germline ends.

The chain joins TRBV7-8 to TRBJ2-3, with 10 positions matching TRBD2. The CDR3 is made up of 17 amino acids. The junction had 6 bases not matched to a gene; V was cut back by 2 bases and J by 1 base. Germline lookup yields CDR1 SGHVS and CDR2 FQNEAQ. The CDR3 DNA reads as TGTGCCAGCAGCTTACATGGAGCGGGGGGGGGCACAGATACGCAGTATTTT. This encodes CASSLHGAGGGTDTQYF.

The V and J genes are TRBV27 and TRBJ2-7; D remains ambiguous. CDR1 is MNHEY and CDR2 is SMNVEV in the germline V gene (reference sequence). The CDR3 consists of 14 residues. V lost 2 bases, J lost 5 bases, and 13 bases lay in between. The CDR3 coding sequence is TGTGCCAGCAGTTTAGACCCGGTGGGAAACGAGCAGTACTTC. It codes for CASSLDPVGNEQYF.

The rearrangement links TRBV7-6 to TRBJ2-5; a weak D match, TRBD2 (6 bases). V was trimmed by 4 bases and J by 2 bases, leaving 17 bases between them. This CDR3 is built from 16 residues. CDR1 is SGHVS and CDR2 is FNYEAQ in the germline V gene. The CDR3 protein is CASSSPRTGVQETQYF. The CDR3, as DNA: TGTGCCAGCAGCTCCCCCCGGACGGGGGTACAAGAGACCCAGTACTTC.

The rearrangement joins TRBV4-1 to TRBJ2-7; weak D call: TRBD2 (6 bases). This CDR3 has 15 residues. Germline V lookup: CDR1 MGHRA, CDR2 YSYEKL. Trimming took 0 bases from V and 3 from J, leaving 12 bases between them. The CDR3 region has the DNA TGCGCCAGCAGCCAAGATCCAGGGACTGTCTACGAGCAGTACTTC. The encoded protein is CASSQDPGTVYEQYF.

The V and J genes are TRBV4-1 and TRBJ1-1; D is unclear. V lost 1 base, J lost 1 base, and 13 bases lay in between. This CDR3 is 16 amino acids long. The germline gives CDR1 MGHRA, CDR2 YSYEKL. CDR3 sequence reads: CASSQGVRSGNTEAFF. The CDR3 coding sequence is TGCGCCAGCAGCCAAGGGGTCCGAAGTGGGAACACTGAAGCTTTCTTT.

The chain carries TRBV15 and TRBJ2-1, with D possibly TRBD2 on 5 matching bases. Trimming cost V 6 bases and J 4 bases, with 16 bases left between them. This CDR3 is built from 15 residues. Germline loops: CDR1 LNHNV, CDR2 YYDKDF (reference sequence). The CDR3 sequence is CATRALASSYNEQFF. Written as DNA, the CDR3 is TGTGCCACCAGGGCCTTGGCTAGCAGTTACAATGAGCAGTTCTTC. Full variable domain (outside the CDR3, taken from reference TRBV15 and TRBJ2-1): DAMVIQNPRYQVTQFGKPVTLSCSQTLNHNVMYWYQQKSSQAPKLLFHYYDKDFNNEADTPDNFQSRRPNTSFCFLDIRSPGLGDTAMYLCATRALASSYNEQFFGPGTRLTVL.

This chain uses TRBV28 with TRBJ1-1, with D uncertain. The germline gives CDR1 MDHEN, CDR2 SYDVKM. The CDR3 has 12 residues. V was cut by 3 bases and J by 4 bases, with 6 bases left in between. CDR3 sequence reads: CASSFGSTEAFF. CDR3 nucleotide sequence: TGTGCCAGCAGTTTCGGTAGCACTGAAGCTTTCTTT.

The sample holds one count of this clone. The chain employs TRBV28 and TRBJ1-4, with a tentative D call TRBD1 (5 bases). Trimming took 10 bases from V and 5 from J, leaving 23 bases between them. The length of the CDR3 is 16 residues. Germline CDR1 is MDHEN and CDR2 is SYDVKM. The CDR3 protein is CAINALGGGMNEKLFF. In DNA form, the CDR3 reads TGTGCCATCAACGCCTTGGGGGGGGGAATGAATGAAAAACTGTTTTTT.